This is a list of T cell receptor beta chains from one sample in a study of T cell responses to AZD1222 COVID-19 vaccine. Libraries were prepared by immunoSEQ multiplex PCR; TCRdb keeps only in-frame clonotypes and omits some of them. The sample consists of some 150,000 clones, less than 95% of them appearing once. The sequencing used peripheral blood, collected on day 0 of AZD1222 vaccination. The origin of the receptors is an adult in good health. Each CDR3 is given with its conserved first and last residue. The D gene is left open where the match is weak. Not all rows give a size; the values are once, few, many and, for expanded clones, a class.

size	V	D	J	CDR3	DNA
.	TRBV9	TRBD1	TRBJ1-2	CASSESPGTGYGYTF	TGTGCCAGCAGCGAATCCCCTGGGACAGGATATGGCTACACCTTC
.	TRBV6-5	.	TRBJ1-1	CASSYESGVNTEAFF	TGTGCCAGCAGTTACGAAAGCGGAGTCAACACTGAAGCTTTCTTT
.	TRBV28	.	TRBJ1-2	CASRRDTVPYGYTF	TGTGCCAGCAGAAGGGACACCGTCCCCTATGGCTACACCTTC
.	TRBV19	TRBD2	TRBJ2-1	CASTWEGRINEQFF	TGTGCCAGTACCTGGGAGGGCCGAATCAATGAGCAGTTCTTC
.	TRBV27	.	TRBJ2-6	CASSFVGSGANVLTF	TGTGCCAGCAGTTTCGTGGGCTCTGGGGCCAACGTCCTGACTTTC
.	TRBV7-9	TRBD2	TRBJ2-1	CASSYSSGGGYNEQFF	TGTGCCAGCAGCTATTCTAGCGGGGGAGGATACAATGAGCAGTTCTTC
.	TRBV29-1	.	TRBJ1-1	CSVELHRPGTEAFF	TGCAGCGTTGAACTGCACAGGCCGGGCACTGAAGCTTTCTTT
.	TRBV14	TRBD2	TRBJ2-2	CASSQVGRLAATGELFF	TGTGCCAGCAGCCAAGTCGGGCGACTAGCGGCCACCGGGGAGCTGTTTTTT
.	TRBV20-1	.	TRBJ2-2	CSASSRTTNTGELFF	TGCAGTGCTAGTTCTCGGACAACGAACACCGGGGAGCTGTTTTTT
once	TRBV6-2/TRBV6-3	TRBD1	TRBJ2-6	CASSLQGAGANVLTF	TGTGCCAGCAGTTTACAGGGGGCTGGGGCCAACGTCCTGACTTTC
.	TRBV4-2	TRBD2	TRBJ2-2	CASSQPGLQNTGELFF	TGTGCCAGCAGCCAACCGGGACTACAAAACACCGGGGAGCTGTTTTTT
.	TRBV3-1/TRBV3-2	.	TRBJ1-6	CASSQALGGQSSYNSPLHF	TGTGCCAGCAGCCAAGCTTTAGGGGGGCAAAGCTCCTATAATTCACCCCTCCACTTT
few	TRBV4-3	TRBD1	TRBJ1-2	CASSQAPGGNYGYTF	TGCGCCAGCAGCCAAGCACCAGGGGGTAACTATGGCTACACCTTC
.	TRBV27	.	TRBJ2-5	CASSTIQGVAETQYF	TGTGCCAGCAGTACCATACAGGGAGTTGCGGAGACCCAGTACTTC
.	TRBV19	TRBD1	TRBJ2-5	CASSTGTGGLETQYF	TGTGCCAGTAGTACCGGGACAGGGGGGTTGGAGACCCAGTACTTC
.	TRBV28	TRBD2	TRBJ2-1	CASSAPGLAGDNEQFF	TGTGCCAGCAGTGCTCCGGGACTAGCGGGAGACAATGAGCAGTTCTTC
once	TRBV9	TRBD2	TRBJ2-7	CASSPGGSTHEQYF	TGTGCCAGCAGCCCCGGCGGGAGTACGCACGAGCAGTACTTC
.	TRBV7-9	.	TRBJ2-6	CASSPSSDGANVLTF	TGTGCCAGCAGCCCCTCTAGTGATGGGGCCAACGTCCTGACTTTC
.	TRBV5-6	.	TRBJ2-6	CASSSFPGANVLTF	TGTGCCAGCAGCTCTTTCCCTGGGGCCAACGTCCTGACTTTC
.	TRBV5-6	TRBD1	TRBJ2-7	CASTPRTGAYEQYF	TGTGCCAGCACCCCCCGGACAGGGGCCTACGAGCAGTACTTC
.	TRBV21-1	.	TRBJ1-6	CAGRLSSYNSPLHF	TGTGCCGGGCGCTTGAGCTCCTATAATTCACCCCTCCACTTT
.	TRBV6-4	TRBD2	TRBJ2-1	CASSDSERGSYNEQFF	TGTGCCAGCAGTGACTCAGAGCGGGGCTCCTACAATGAGCAGTTCTTC
.	TRBV4-2	.	TRBJ2-3	CASSQRSGTDTQYF	TGTGCCAGCAGCCAAAGGAGTGGCACAGATACGCAGTATTTT
.	TRBV30	.	TRBJ1-1	CAWSRGTVEAFF	TGTGCCTGGAGTCGTGGGACCGTTGAAGCTTTCTTT
.	TRBV6-4	TRBD2	TRBJ2-1	CASSVLAGGPTDEQFF	TGTGCCAGCAGTGTCTTAGCGGGAGGGCCCACAGATGAGCAGTTCTTC
.	TRBV5-4	TRBD2	TRBJ2-7	CASSKTGGSYEQYF	TGTGCCAGCAGCAAAACGGGGGGCTCCTACGAGCAGTACTTC
.	TRBV11-3	TRBD2	TRBJ2-1	CASSFGGSSNEQFF	TGTGCCAGCAGCTTTGGCGGGAGCTCGAATGAGCAGTTCTTC
.	TRBV7-2	.	TRBJ2-2	CASSLSLVLRDTGELFF	TGTGCCAGCAGCTTAAGTTTAGTGCTGAGGGACACCGGGGAGCTGTTTTTT
once	TRBV11-2	.	TRBJ2-7	CASSLGASYEQYF	TGTGCCAGCAGCTTAGGGGCCTCCTACGAGCAGTACTTC
.	TRBV5-5	.	TRBJ1-1	CASSLGQAGRQNTEAFF	TGTGCCAGCAGCTTGGGACAGGCGGGCCGACAGAACACTGAAGCTTTCTTT
.	TRBV27	TRBD1	TRBJ2-7	CASSLNRGAYEQYF	TGTGCCAGCAGTTTAAACAGGGGGGCCTACGAGCAGTACTTC
.	TRBV6-2/TRBV6-3	.	TRBJ2-4	CASSYDRINIQYF	TGTGCCAGCAGTTACGACAGGATAAACATTCAGTACTTC
.	TRBV6-5	.	TRBJ1-5	CASSYGGSNQPQHF	TGTGCCAGCAGTTACGGGGGAAGCAATCAGCCCCAGCATTTT
.	TRBV11-1	.	TRBJ1-1	CASSTTGAGRTEAFF	TGTGCCAGCAGCACCACAGGTGCGGGTCGCACTGAAGCTTTCTTT
.	TRBV27	TRBD1	TRBJ2-5	CATLGPGTVQETQYF	TGTGCCACACTGGGTCCGGGGACAGTCCAAGAGACCCAGTACTTC
.	TRBV5-4	.	TRBJ2-7	CASSLIGRLGEQYF	TGTGCCAGCAGCTTGATCGGGAGACTTGGGGAGCAGTACTTC
.	TRBV7-2	.	TRBJ1-1	CASSLVYQENTEAFF	TGTGCCAGCAGCTTAGTTTACCAAGAAAACACTGAAGCTTTCTTT
.	TRBV2	.	TRBJ2-1	CASLIYVGLEKNEQFF	TGTGCCAGCCTGATATATGTGGGACTGGAAAAGAATGAGCAGTTCTTC
.	TRBV11-2	TRBD1	TRBJ2-7	CASSLDQARGGWEQYF	TGTGCCAGCAGCTTAGATCAGGCGAGAGGGGGCTGGGAGCAGTACTTC
.	TRBV7-3	.	TRBJ2-3	CASSLGGRGTDTQYF	TGTGCCAGCAGCTTAGGGGGTAGGGGCACAGATACGCAGTATTTT
.	TRBV7-2	.	TRBJ1-1	CASSLVPALNTEAFF	TGTGCCAGCAGCTTAGTGCCAGCCTTGAACACTGAAGCTTTCTTT
.	TRBV2	.	TRBJ2-7	CASSEGMSYEQYF	TGTGCCAGCAGTGAGGGGATGTCCTACGAGCAGTACTTC
.	TRBV2	.	TRBJ2-7	CASSEWGTYEQYF	TGTGCCAGCAGTGAGTGGGGGACCTACGAGCAGTACTTC
.	TRBV12-3/TRBV12-4	TRBD1	TRBJ1-5	CASSGQGQQPQHF	TGTGCCAGCAGTGGACAGGGACAACAGCCCCAGCATTTT
once	TRBV6-5	.	TRBJ1-1	CASRRTGGTEAFF	TGTGCCAGCAGGCGGACCGGGGGCACTGAAGCTTTCTTT
once	TRBV5-6	.	TRBJ1-1	CASSFGGLVPNTEAFF	TGTGCCAGCAGCTTTGGGGGGCTGGTACCGAACACTGAAGCTTTCTTT
.	TRBV25-1	TRBD1	TRBJ2-7	CASRGPGTGARAREQYF	TGTGCCAGCAGAGGGCCTGGGACAGGGGCACGAGCCCGCGAGCAGTACTTC
few	TRBV28	.	TRBJ1-3	CASSTQGGKRNTIYF	TGTGCCAGCAGTACCCAGGGAGGCAAAAGAAACACCATATATTTT
.	TRBV7-9	TRBD2	TRBJ2-1	CASSPGGAGAYNEQFF	TGTGCCAGCAGCCCGGGGGGGGCGGGGGCCTACAATGAGCAGTTCTTC
.	TRBV19	TRBD1	TRBJ1-1	CASSIPDRVNTEAFF	TGTGCCAGTAGTATCCCGGACAGGGTTAACACTGAAGCTTTCTTT
.	TRBV4-2	.	TRBJ1-1	CASRQEVISEAFF	TGTGCCAGCAGACAAGAGGTTATTTCTGAAGCTTTCTTT
.	TRBV28	.	TRBJ2-7	CASSLYEQYF	TGTGCCAGCAGTTTGTACGAGCAGTACTTC
.	TRBV5-1	TRBD2	TRBJ2-3	CASSLAGPSFRDYTDTQYF	TGCGCCAGCAGCTTGGCAGGGCCCTCCTTCCGGGACTACACAGATACGCAGTATTTT
once	TRBV13	TRBD1	TRBJ1-2	CASSLDPGGSGYTF	TGTGCCAGCAGCTTAGACCCAGGGGGCAGTGGCTACACCTTC